The present TCR beta chain was sequenced within a study of T cells after yellow fever vaccination. This clonotype was counted between two and nine times. TCRdb analysed the 5' RACE reads with MiXCR anew, one entry per CDR3 protein. The data show roughly 330,000 distinct CDR3 sequences, roughly 7% seen once. Trimming pared 2 bases from V and 5 bases from J, leaving 3 bases between. The CDR3 runs 11 residues. CDR1 is LGHNT, CDR2 FRNRAP, per germline. This sequence joins TRBV12-5 and TRBJ2-5; D unresolved. The sample was PBMCs, taken around 45 days after the first yellow fever vaccination. This clonotype originated in a man aged 18 to 30 who received the YFV17D yellow fever vaccine. The CDR3 region has the DNA TGTGCTAGTGGTTTGCCGGAGACCCAGTACTTC. Protein product: CASGLPETQYF.